The subject of this entry is one TCR beta chain. Antigen: not known. The junction shows a germline mismatch at one end, possibly a read error. From germline, CDR1 is SGHRS and CDR2 YFSETQ. The CDR3 is 12 amino acids. This sample is part of a study of T cell repertoires in aging, cancer and after chemotherapy. Study summary: Donors were grouped into six age bands spanning 30 or younger through 70 or older. The full dataset contained several million TCR reads.

Amplification of TCR beta used genomic DNA extracted from peripheral blood. Study results and limitations: Immunological memory after chemotherapy cannot be judged from the repertoire data. In cancer patients, declining TCR diversity with age involved lost richness and lost evenness.

Multiplex touch-down PCR with TRB-A/B primers amplified rearranged V-D-J TRB sequences. TCRdb reprocessed the multiplex PCR reads with MiXCR, giving one entry per CDR3 protein. Seen here are some 10,000 distinct CDR3 sequences, over 35% observed once, and the top ten hold approximately 9.9%. The chain links TRBV5-1 to TRBJ2-1; tentative D call: TRBD2 (5 bases). The sequence came from a human donor in good health. The sample taken for sequencing was blood. The CDR3 bases are TGCGCCAGCAGCTTGGCTGGGCCCCAAAGGACTTTC. Encoded protein: CASSLAGPQRTF.